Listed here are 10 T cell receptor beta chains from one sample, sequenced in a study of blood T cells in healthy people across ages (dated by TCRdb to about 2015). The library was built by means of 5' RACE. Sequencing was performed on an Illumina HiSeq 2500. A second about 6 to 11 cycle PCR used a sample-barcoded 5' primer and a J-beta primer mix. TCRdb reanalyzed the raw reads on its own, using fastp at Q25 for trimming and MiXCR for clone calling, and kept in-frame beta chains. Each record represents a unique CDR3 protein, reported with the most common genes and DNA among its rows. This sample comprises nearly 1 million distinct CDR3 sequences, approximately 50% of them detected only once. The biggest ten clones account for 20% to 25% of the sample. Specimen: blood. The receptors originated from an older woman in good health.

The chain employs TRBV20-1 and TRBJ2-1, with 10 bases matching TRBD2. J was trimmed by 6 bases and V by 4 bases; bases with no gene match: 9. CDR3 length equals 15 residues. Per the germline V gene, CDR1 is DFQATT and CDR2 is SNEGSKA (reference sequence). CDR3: CSAKEAGGPRNEQFF. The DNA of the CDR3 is TGCAGTGCTAAAGAAGCGGGAGGGCCACGCAATGAGCAGTTCTTC.

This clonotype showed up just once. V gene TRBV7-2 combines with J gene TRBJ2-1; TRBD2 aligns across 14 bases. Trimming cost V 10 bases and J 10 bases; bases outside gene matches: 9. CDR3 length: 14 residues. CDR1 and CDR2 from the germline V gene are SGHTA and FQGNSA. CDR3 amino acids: CATAGLAGVAEQFF. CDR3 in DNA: TGTGCCACCGCGGGACTAGCGGGAGTAGCCGAGCAGTTCTTC.

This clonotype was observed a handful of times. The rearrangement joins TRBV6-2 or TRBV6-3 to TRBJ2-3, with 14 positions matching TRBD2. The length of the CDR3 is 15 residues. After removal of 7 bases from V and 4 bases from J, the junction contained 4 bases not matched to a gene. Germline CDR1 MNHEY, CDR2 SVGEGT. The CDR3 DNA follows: TGTGCCAGCACCCGGGGACTAGCGGGAGCAGATACGCAGTATTTT. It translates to CASTRGLAGADTQYF.

The CDR3 sequence: CASSPHRGANNEQFF. The CDR3 region has the DNA TGTGCCAGCAGCCCGCATCGCGGGGCGAACAATGAGCAGTTCTTC. V usage is TRBV2 and J usage is TRBJ2-1; D may be TRBD2 (6 bases). Germline CDR1 and CDR2: SNHLY and FYNNEI. There are 15 residues in the CDR3. V lost 6 bases and J lost 5, with 17 bases in between.

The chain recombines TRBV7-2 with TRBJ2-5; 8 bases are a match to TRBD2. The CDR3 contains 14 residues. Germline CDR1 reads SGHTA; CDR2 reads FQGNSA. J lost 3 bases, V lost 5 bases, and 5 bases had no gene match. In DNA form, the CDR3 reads TGTGCCAGCAGCAATAGCGGGGTGAAAGAGACCCAGTACTTC. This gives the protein CASSNSGVKETQYF.

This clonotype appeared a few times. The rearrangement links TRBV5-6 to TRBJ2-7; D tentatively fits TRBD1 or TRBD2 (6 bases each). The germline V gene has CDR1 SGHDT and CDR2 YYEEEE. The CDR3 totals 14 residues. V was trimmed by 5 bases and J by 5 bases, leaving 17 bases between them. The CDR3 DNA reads TGTGCCAGCAGAATGGGGGGCGGGACCCACGAGCAGTACTTC. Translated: CASRMGGGTHEQYF.

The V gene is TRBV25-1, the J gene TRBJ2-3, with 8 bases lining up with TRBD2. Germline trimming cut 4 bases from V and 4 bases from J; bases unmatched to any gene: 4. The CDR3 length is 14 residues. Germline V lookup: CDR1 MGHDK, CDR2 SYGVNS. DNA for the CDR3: TGTGCCAGCAGTGCCCCGGGGGGGTCAGATACGCAGTATTTT. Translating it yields CASSAPGGSDTQYF.

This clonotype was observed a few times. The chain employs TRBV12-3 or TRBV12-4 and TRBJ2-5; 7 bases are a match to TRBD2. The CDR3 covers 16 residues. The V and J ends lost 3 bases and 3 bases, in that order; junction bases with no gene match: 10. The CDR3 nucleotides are TGTGCCAGCAGTTTTGGGGGAGGGGAGTACGAAGAGACCCAGTACTTC. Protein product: CASSFGGGEYEETQYF.

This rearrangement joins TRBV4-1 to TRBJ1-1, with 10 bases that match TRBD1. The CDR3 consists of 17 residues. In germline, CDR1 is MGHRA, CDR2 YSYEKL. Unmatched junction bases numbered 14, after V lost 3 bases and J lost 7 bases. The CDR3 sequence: CASSQRQGARVGDEAFF. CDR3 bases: TGCGCCAGCAGCCAGAGACAGGGGGCCCGCGTCGGGGATGAAGCTTTCTTT.

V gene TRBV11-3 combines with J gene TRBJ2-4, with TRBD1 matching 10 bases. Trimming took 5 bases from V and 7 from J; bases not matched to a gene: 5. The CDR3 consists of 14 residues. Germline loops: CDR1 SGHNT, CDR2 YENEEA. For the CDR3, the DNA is TGTGCCAGCAGCGCCGGGACAGGGGTTAACATTCAGTACTTC. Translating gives CASSAGTGVNIQYF. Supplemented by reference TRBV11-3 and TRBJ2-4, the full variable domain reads EAGVVQSPRYKIIEKKQPVAFWCNPISGHNTLYWYLQNLGQGPELLIRYENEEAVDDSQLPKDRFSAERLKGVDSTLKIQPAELGDSAVYLCASSAGTGVNIQYFGAGTRLSVL.